Below are 3 T cell receptor beta chains sequenced from a single sample in a study of blood T cell repertoires in COVID-19. Sequencing was performed with immunoSEQ multiplex PCR; in TCRdb, only in-frame clones are kept and a portion is missing. The table lists about 50,000 clones, 75% to 90% of them singletons. What was sequenced was peripheral blood. These receptor sequences come from a woman aged 55-69 years with COVID-19, enrolled during active disease.

V usage is TRBV5-1 and J usage is TRBJ2-7; 9 nucleotides agree with TRBD1. V was pared by 2 bases and J by 2 bases, with 5 bases of the junction left unmatched. The length of the CDR3 is 15 residues. Per the germline V gene, CDR1 is SGHRS and CDR2 is YFSETQ. Written as DNA, the CDR3 is TGCGCCAGCAGCTTTACCGGGACAGGGCCCTACGAGCAGTACTTC. This sequence encodes CASSFTGTGPYEQYF.

This sequence joins TRBV5-1 and TRBJ1-2; D may be TRBD1 (5 bases). Per the germline V gene, CDR1 is SGHRS and CDR2 is YFSETQ. The germline V and J ends were trimmed by 3 bases and 7 bases, with 13 bases remaining between them. This CDR3 spans 13 amino acids. In DNA, the CDR3 is TGCGCCAGCAGCTACATGGGGGAGGGTGGCTACACCTTC. Encoded protein: CASSYMGEGGYTF.

The chain links TRBV5-6 to TRBJ2-7; D not resolved. V was trimmed by 4 bases and J by 0 bases, leaving 8 bases between them. CDR1 and CDR2 from the germline V gene are SGHDT and YYEEEE. There are 13 residues in the CDR3. The CDR3 region has the DNA TGTGCCAGCAGCCAGGCAAACTCCTACGAGCAGTACTTC. It codes for CASSQANSYEQYF.